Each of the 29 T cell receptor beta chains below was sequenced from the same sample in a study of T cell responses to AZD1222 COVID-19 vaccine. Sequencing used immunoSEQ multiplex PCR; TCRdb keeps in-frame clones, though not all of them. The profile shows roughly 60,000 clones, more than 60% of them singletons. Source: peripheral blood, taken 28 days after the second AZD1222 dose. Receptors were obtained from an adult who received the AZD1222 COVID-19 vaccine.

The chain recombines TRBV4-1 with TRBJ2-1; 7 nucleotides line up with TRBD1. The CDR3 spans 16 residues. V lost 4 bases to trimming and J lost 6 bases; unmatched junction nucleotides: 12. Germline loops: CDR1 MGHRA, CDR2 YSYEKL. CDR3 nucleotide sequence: TGCGCCAGCAGCCCCGCTTGGGACAGTTGGTCCAATGAGCAGTTCTTC. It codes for CASSPAWDSWSNEQFF.

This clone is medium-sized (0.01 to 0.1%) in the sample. CDR3 in amino acids: CASSRATNTYEQYF. The CDR3 nucleotides read TGTGCCAGCAGCCGAGCAACTAACACCTACGAGCAGTACTTC. The V call is TRBV3-1 (or the pseudogene TRBV3-2), the J call TRBJ2-7; D uncertain. Looked up from germline, CDR1 is LGHDT and CDR2 is YNNKEL (reference sequence). The CDR3 contains 14 residues. V gave up 4 bases and J gave up 2 bases, with 12 bases separating them.

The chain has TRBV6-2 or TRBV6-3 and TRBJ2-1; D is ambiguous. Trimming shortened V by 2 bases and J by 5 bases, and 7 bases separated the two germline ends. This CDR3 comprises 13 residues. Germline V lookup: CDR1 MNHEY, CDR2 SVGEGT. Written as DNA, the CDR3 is TGTGCCAGCAGTTACCAGGATAACAATGAGCAGTTCTTC. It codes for CASSYQDNNEQFF.

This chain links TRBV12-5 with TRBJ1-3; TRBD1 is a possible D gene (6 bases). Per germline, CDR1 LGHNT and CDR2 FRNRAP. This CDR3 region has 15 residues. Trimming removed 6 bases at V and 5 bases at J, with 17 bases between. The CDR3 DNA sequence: TGTGCTAGTGGCTCAAAAACACAGGGAAGAAACACCATATATTTT. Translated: CASGSKTQGRNTIYF.

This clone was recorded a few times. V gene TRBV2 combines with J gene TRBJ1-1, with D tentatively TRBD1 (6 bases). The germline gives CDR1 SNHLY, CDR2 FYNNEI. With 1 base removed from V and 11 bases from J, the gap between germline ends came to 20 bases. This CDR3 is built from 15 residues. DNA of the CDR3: TGTGCCAGCAGTGAAGACTGGAAGCCACAGGGTAAGGCTTTCTTT. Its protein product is CASSEDWKPQGKAFF.

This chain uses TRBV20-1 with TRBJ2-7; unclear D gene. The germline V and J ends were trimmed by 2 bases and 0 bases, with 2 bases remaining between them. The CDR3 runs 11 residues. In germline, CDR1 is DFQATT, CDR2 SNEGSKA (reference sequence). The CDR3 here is CSARFSYEQYF. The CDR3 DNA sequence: TGCAGTGCTAGATTCTCCTACGAGCAGTACTTC.

The CDR3 region is CATRTTGVGDSTDTQYF. CDR3 bases: TGTGCCACCAGAACCACAGGGGTTGGGGATAGCACAGATACGCAGTATTTT. The chain is built from TRBV15 and TRBJ2-3; TRBD1 matches 7 bases. This CDR3 is built from 17 residues. The V gene's germline CDR1 is LNHNV and CDR2 YYDKDF (reference sequence). Losses at the gene ends were 6 bases for V and 0 bases for J; bases not matched to a gene: 12.

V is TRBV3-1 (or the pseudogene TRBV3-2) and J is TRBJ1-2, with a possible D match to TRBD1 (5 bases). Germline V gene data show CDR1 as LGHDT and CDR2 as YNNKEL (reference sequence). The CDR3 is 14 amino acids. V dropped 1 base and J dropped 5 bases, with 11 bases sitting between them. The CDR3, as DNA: TGTGCCAGCAGCCAAGGGGACCAATCGTATGGCTACACCTTC. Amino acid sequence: CASSQGDQSYGYTF.

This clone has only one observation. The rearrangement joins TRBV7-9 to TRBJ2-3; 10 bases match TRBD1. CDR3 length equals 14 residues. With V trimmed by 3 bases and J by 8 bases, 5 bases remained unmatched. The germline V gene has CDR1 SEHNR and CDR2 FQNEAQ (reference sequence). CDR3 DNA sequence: TGTGCCAGCAGCTTGGCTGGGACAGGGGCTACGCAGTATTTT. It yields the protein CASSLAGTGATQYF.

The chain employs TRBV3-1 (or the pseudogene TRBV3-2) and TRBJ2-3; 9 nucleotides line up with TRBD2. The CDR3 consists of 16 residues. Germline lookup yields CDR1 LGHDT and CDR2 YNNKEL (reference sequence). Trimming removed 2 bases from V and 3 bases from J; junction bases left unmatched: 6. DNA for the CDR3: TGTGCCAGCAGCCAAAGCATGGCGGGGGGGACAGATACGCAGTATTTT. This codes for CASSQSMAGGTDTQYF.

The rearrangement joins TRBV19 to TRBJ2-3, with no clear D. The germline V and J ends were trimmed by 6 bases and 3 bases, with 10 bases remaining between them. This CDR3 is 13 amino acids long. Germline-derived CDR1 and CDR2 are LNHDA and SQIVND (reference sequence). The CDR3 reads CASSNAQTDTQYF. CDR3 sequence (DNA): TGTGCCAGTAGCAACGCGCAGACAGATACGCAGTATTTT.

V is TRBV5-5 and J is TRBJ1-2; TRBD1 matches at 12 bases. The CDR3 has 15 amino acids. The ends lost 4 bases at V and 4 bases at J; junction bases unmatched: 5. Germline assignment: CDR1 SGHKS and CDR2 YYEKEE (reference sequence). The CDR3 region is CASSDWDRGLYGYTF. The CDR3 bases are TGTGCCAGCAGCGACTGGGACAGGGGGCTCTATGGCTACACCTTC.

The CDR3 here is CASRPGQEPYEQYF. The DNA of the CDR3 is TGTGCCAGTAGACCGGGACAGGAACCCTACGAGCAGTACTTC. V and J are TRBV19 and TRBJ2-7; 8 nucleotides match TRBD1. The V gene's germline CDR1 is LNHDA and CDR2 SQIVND (reference sequence). The CDR3 runs to 14 residues. Losses at the gene ends were 6 bases for V and 2 bases for J; bases not matched to a gene: 6.

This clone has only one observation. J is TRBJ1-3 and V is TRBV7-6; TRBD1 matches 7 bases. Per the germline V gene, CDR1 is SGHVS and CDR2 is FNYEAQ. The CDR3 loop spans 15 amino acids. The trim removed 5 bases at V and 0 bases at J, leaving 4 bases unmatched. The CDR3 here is CASSRTGGSGNTIYF. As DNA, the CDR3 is TGTGCCAGCAGCCGGACAGGAGGCTCTGGAAACACCATATATTTT.

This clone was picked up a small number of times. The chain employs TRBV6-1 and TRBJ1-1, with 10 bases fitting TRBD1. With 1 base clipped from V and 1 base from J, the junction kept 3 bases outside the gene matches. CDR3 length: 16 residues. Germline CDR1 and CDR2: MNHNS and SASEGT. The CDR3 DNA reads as TGTGCCAGCAGTGAAGGCTGGACAGGGGGGAACACTGAAGCTTTCTTT. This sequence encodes CASSEGWTGGNTEAFF.

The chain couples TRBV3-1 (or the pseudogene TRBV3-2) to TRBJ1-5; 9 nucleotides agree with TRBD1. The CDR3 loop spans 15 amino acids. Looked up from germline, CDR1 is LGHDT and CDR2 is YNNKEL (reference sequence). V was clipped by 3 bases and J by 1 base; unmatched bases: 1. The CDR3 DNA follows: TGTGCCAGCAGCCAGGGACAGGGAAGCAATCAGCCCCAGCATTTT. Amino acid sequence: CASSQGQGSNQPQHF.

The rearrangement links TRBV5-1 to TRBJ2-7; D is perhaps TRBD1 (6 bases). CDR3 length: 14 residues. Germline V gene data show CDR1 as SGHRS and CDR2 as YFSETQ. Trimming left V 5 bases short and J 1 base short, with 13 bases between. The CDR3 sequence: CASRRTEMSYEQYF. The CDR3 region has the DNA TGCGCCAGCAGAAGGACAGAAATGTCCTACGAGCAGTACTTC.

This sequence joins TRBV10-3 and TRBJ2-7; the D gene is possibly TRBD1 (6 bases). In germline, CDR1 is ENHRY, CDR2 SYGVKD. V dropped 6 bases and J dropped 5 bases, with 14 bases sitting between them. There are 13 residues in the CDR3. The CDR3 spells CAIRDSYGDEQYF. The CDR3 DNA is TGTGCCATCAGGGACAGTTACGGGGACGAGCAGTACTTC.

The CDR3 here is CASSRTNSNQPQHF. The CDR3 region has the DNA TGTGCCAGCAGCCGCACTAATAGCAATCAGCCCCAGCATTTT. The chain recombines TRBV27 with TRBJ1-5; no firm D call. CDR1 is MNHEY and CDR2 is SMNVEV in the germline V gene (reference sequence). V gave up 6 bases and J gave up 0 bases, with 9 bases separating them. The CDR3 contains 14 residues.

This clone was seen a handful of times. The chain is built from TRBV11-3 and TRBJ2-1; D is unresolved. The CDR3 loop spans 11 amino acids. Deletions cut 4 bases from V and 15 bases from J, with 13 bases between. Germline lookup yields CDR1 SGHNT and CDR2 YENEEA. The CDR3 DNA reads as TGTGCCAGCAGCTCAGACGCGAGAATGTTCTTC. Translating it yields CASSSDARMFF.

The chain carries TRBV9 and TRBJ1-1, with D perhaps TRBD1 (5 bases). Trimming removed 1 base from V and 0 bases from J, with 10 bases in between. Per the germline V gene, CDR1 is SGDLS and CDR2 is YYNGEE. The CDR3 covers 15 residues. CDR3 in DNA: TGTGCCAGCAGCGTATCCCAACAGGTGAACACTGAAGCTTTCTTT. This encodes CASSVSQQVNTEAFF.

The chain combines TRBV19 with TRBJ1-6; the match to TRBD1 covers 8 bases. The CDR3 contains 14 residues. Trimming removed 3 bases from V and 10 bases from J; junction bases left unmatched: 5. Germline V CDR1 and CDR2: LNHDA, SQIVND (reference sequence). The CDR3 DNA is TGTGCCAGTAGTATGGACAGGGTCAACTCACCCCTCCACTTT. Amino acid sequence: CASSMDRVNSPLHF.

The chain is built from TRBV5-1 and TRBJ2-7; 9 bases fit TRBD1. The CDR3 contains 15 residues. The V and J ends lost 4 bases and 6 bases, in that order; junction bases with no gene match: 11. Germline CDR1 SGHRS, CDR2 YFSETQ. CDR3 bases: TGCGCCAGCAGCGATGGCCCGGGACAGGGACTCGAGCAGTACTTC. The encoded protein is CASSDGPGQGLEQYF. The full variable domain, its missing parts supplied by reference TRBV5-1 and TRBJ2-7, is KAGVTQTPRYLIKTRGQQVTLSCSPISGHRSVSWYQQTPGQGLQFLFEYFSETQRNKGNFPGRFSGRQFSNSRSEMNVSTLELGDSALYLCASSDGPGQGLEQYFGPGTRLTVT.

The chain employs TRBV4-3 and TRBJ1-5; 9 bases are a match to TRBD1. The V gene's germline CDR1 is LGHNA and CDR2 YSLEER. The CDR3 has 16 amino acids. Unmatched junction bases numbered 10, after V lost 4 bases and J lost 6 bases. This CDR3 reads CASSRNSGTGRQPQHF. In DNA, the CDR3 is TGCGCCAGCAGCCGCAACTCCGGGACAGGGCGTCAGCCCCAGCATTTT.

The CDR3 reads CASSLGGGDRAGNTIYF. In DNA form, the CDR3 reads TGTGCCAGCAGTTTAGGGGGAGGTGACAGGGCGGGAAACACCATATATTTT. The chain combines TRBV28 with TRBJ1-3, with 7 bases lining up with TRBD1. This CDR3 contains 17 residues. Trimming at V came to 2 bases and at J to 4 bases, leaving 11 bases not matched to a gene. CDR1 and CDR2 (germline): MDHEN, SYDVKM.

The CDR3 nucleotides are TGTGCCAGCAGCCGACGGACGACTAGGGACCATGGCTACACCTTC. Translating gives CASSRRTTRDHGYTF. J is TRBJ1-2 and V is TRBV6-5, with D maybe TRBD1 (5 bases). CDR3 length: 15 amino acids. Trimming removed 6 bases from V and 6 bases from J, with 20 bases in between. Germline lookup yields CDR1 MNHEY and CDR2 SVGAGI.

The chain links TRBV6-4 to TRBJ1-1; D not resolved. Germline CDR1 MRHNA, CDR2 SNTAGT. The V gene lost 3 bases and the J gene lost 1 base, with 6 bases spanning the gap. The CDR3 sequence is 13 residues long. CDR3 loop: CASSEFSNTEAFF. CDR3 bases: TGTGCCAGCAGTGAATTCTCGAACACTGAAGCTTTCTTT.

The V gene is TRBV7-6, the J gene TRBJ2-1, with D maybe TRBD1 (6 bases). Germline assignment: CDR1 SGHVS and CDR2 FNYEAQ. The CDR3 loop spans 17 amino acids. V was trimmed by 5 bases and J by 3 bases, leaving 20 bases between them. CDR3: CASSTRPGVRGYNEQFF. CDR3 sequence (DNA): TGTGCCAGCAGCACCAGACCAGGGGTCCGGGGCTACAATGAGCAGTTCTTC.

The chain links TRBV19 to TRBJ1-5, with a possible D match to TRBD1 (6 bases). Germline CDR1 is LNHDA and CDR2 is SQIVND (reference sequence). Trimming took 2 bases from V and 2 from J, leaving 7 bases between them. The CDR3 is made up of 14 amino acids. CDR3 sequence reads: CASSISGGNQPQHF. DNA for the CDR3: TGTGCCAGTAGTATATCAGGGGGCAATCAGCCCCAGCATTTT.